This passage covers 12 T cell receptor beta chains from one sample sequenced in a study of T cell repertoires in cytomegalovirus infection. From the reads, TCRdb called clonotypes with MiXCR, one entry per CDR3 protein. The sample includes about 210,000 distinct CDR3 sequences, 5% to 8.5% of them seen just once. The sequencing sample was made of PBMCs. The receptors derive from a human donor in good health (CMV status not recorded). Some clones in this sample may be carry-over from other donors' samples.

This clonotype was observed a few times. This chain joins TRBV5-1 and TRBJ2-1, with D tentatively TRBD1 (6 bases). Germline assignment: CDR1 SGHRS and CDR2 YFSETQ. The CDR3 is 14 residues long. V was cut by 0 bases and J by 6 bases, with 10 bases left in between. The CDR3 reads CASSLAAGVNEQFF. The CDR3 region has the DNA TGCGCCAGCAGCTTGGCCGCAGGGGTCAATGAGCAGTTCTTC. The full variable domain, its missing parts supplied by reference TRBV5-1 and TRBJ2-1, is KAGVTQTPRYLIKTRGQQVTLSCSPISGHRSVSWYQQTPGQGLQFLFEYFSETQRNKGNFPGRFSGRQFSNSRSEMNVSTLELGDSALYLCASSLAAGVNEQFFGPGTRLTVL.

This clonotype appeared many times. The genes are TRBV7-2 and TRBJ1-6; D possibly corresponds to TRBD1 (5 bases). CDR1 and CDR2 (germline): SGHTA, FQGNSA. V gave up 5 bases and J gave up 5 bases, with 13 bases separating them. The CDR3 totals 15 residues. CDR3 in DNA: TGTGCCAGCAGCCCAATGACAGCCGATAATTCACCCCTCCACTTT. This codes for CASSPMTADNSPLHF.

This chain joins TRBV19 and TRBJ2-4, with 8 bases lining up with TRBD1. After removal of 5 bases from V and 10 bases from J, the junction contained 7 bases not matched to a gene. This CDR3 spans 13 amino acids. Germline CDR1 reads LNHDA; CDR2 reads SQIVND (reference sequence). CDR3 coding DNA: TGTGCCAGTAGTTCGGACAGGGTAGGGATTCAGTACTTC. It yields the protein CASSSDRVGIQYF. The whole variable domain, remainder taken from reference TRBV19 and TRBJ2-4, is DGGITQSPKYLFRKEGQNVTLSCEQNLNHDAMYWYRQDPGQGLRLIYYSQIVNDFQKGDIAEGYSVSREKKESFPLTVTSAQKNPTAFYLCASSSDRVGIQYFGAGTRLSVL.

This clonotype appeared many times. This sequence joins TRBV7-2 and TRBJ1-3; the D is unclear. This CDR3 comprises 14 residues. Trimming took 4 bases from V and 4 from J, leaving 11 bases between them. CDR1 SGHTA and CDR2 FQGNSA come from the germline V gene. The CDR3 reads CASSSQMAGNTIYF. The CDR3 DNA sequence: TGTGCCAGCAGCTCGCAAATGGCAGGAAACACCATATATTTT.

Only a few counts were recorded for this clonotype. This chain uses TRBV18 with TRBJ1-2, with D perhaps TRBD1 (5 bases). This CDR3 has 14 residues. Germline CDR1 KGHSH, CDR2 LQKENI. Deletions cut 3 bases from V and 7 bases from J, with 15 bases between. CDR3 DNA: TGTGCCAGCTCACCTATCCGGGACCAAAGTGGCTACACCTTC. Translating it yields CASSPIRDQSGYTF.

This clonotype was detected many times. The V call is TRBV9, the J call TRBJ2-6, with unresolved D. V was clipped by 4 bases and J by 0 bases, with 17 bases between them. Germline loops: CDR1 SGDLS, CDR2 YYNGEE. The CDR3 runs 18 residues. CDR3 sequence: CASSSRRNSRSGANVLTF. The CDR3 DNA reads TGTGCCAGCAGCTCCCGAAGGAACAGCCGCTCTGGGGCCAACGTCCTGACTTTC.

The table lists this clonotype with many counts. Written as DNA, the CDR3 is TGCGCCAGCAGCTTGTTGGGACCAGGGGAGACCCAGTACTTC. Translating it yields CASSLLGPGETQYF. V is TRBV5-1 and J is TRBJ2-5; possibly TRBD1 or TRBD2 for D (5 bases each). Deletions cut 1 base from V and 5 bases from J, with 12 bases between. There are 14 residues in the CDR3. CDR1 SGHRS and CDR2 YFSETQ come from the germline V gene. Combining the CDR3 with reference TRBV5-1 and TRBJ2-5 gives the whole variable domain KAGVTQTPRYLIKTRGQQVTLSCSPISGHRSVSWYQQTPGQGLQFLFEYFSETQRNKGNFPGRFSGRQFSNSRSEMNVSTLELGDSALYLCASSLLGPGETQYFGPGTRLLVL.

This clonotype was seen many times. The rearrangement links TRBV5-1 to TRBJ1-4; D not resolved. The germline CDR1 and CDR2 sequences are SGHRS and YFSETQ. This CDR3 has 17 residues. The V end was cut by 4 bases, the J end by 8 bases, with 24 bases between. The CDR3 spells CASSTGSSATLGEKLFF. CDR3 DNA sequence: TGCGCCAGCAGCACCGGATCGTCAGCCACCTTGGGCGAAAAACTGTTTTTT.

Many counts were recorded for this clonotype. The CDR3 reads CSALLFTGLGGANVLTF. For the CDR3, the DNA is TGCAGCGCCCTCTTATTTACAGGGCTTGGAGGGGCCAACGTCCTGACTTTC. J is TRBJ2-6 and V is TRBV29-1, with D possibly TRBD1 on 6 matching bases. Trimming took off 7 bases at V and 4 bases at J, with 23 bases between the two ends. Germline V gene lookup returns CDR1 SQVTM and CDR2 ANQGSEA. The CDR3 runs 17 residues.

V is TRBV20-1 and J is TRBJ1-1; D remains unclear. Germline-derived CDR1 and CDR2 are DFQATT and SNEGSKA (reference sequence). V was cut by 6 bases and J by 3 bases, with 23 bases left in between. The CDR3 consists of 16 residues. In nucleotides, the CDR3 is TGCAGTGCCAAGGCCCCGAGTGTGGGAATGGACACTGAAGCTTTCTTT. As protein: CSAKAPSVGMDTEAFF.

Of note for this clonotype: A read error is possible here, since a much larger clone lies one base away. The J gene is TRBJ1-4, the V gene TRBV20-1, with TRBD1 as a possible D gene (6 bases). The V end lost 8 bases, the J end lost 5 bases, and 15 bases lay between the germline ends. CDR1 DFQATT and CDR2 SNEGSKA come from the germline V gene (reference sequence). This CDR3 comprises 13 residues. CDR3 in DNA: TGCAGTACCGCCGACAGGCTGAATGAAAAACTGTTTTTT. This encodes CSTADRLNEKLFF.

This clonotype came up many times. The chain has TRBV6-2 or TRBV6-3 and TRBJ1-1; D might be TRBD1 (5 bases). V lost 6 bases to trimming and J lost 5 bases, with 22 bases between them. Germline CDR1 MNHEY, CDR2 SVGEGT. The CDR3 runs 16 residues. Written as DNA, the CDR3 is TGTGCCAGCAGCCTCGCCATGGGACGGGGAAGGACTGAAGCTTTCTTT. Amino acid sequence: CASSLAMGRGRTEAFF.